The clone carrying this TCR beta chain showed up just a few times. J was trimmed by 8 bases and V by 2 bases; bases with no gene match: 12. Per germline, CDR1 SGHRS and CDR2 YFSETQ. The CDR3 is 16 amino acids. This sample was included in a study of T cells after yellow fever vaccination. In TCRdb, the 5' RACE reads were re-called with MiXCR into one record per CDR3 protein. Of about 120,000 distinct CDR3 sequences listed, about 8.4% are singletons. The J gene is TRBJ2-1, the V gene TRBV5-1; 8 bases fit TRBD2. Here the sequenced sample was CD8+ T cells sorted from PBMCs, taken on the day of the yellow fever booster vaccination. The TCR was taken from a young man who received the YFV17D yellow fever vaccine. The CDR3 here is CASSFLSRGGSDEQFF. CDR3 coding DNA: TGCGCCAGCAGCTTTCTATCCCGCGGGGGGTCGGATGAGCAGTTCTTC.